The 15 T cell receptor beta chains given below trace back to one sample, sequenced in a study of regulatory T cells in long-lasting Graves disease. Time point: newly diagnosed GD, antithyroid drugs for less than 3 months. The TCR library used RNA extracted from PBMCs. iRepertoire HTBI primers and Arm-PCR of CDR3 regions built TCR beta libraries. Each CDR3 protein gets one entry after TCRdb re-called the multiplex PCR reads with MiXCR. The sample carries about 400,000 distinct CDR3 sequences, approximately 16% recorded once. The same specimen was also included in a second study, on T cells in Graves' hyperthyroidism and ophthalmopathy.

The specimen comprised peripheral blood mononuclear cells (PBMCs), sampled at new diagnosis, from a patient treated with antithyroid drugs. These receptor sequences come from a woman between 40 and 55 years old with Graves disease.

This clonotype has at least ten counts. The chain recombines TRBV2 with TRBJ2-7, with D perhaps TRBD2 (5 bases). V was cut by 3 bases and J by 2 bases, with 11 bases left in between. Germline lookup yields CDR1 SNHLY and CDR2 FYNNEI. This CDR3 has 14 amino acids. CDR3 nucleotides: TGTGCCAGCAGTGAGAAGGGAGACGCCTACGAGCAGTACTTC. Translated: CASSEKGDAYEQYF.

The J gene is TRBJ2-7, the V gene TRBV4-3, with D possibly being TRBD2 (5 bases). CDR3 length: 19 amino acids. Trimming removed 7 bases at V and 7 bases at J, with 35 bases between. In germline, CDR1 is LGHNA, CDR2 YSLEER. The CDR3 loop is CASTAARRSGIRRATEQYF. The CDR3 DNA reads TGCGCCAGCACCGCGGCGCGTAGGAGCGGAATAAGGAGAGCTACTGAGCAGTACTTC.

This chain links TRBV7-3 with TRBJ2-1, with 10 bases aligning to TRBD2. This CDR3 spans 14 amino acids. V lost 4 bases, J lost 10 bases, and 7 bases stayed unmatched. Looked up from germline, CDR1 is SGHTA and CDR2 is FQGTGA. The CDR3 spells CASSSGLATGEQFF. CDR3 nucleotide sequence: TGTGCCAGCAGCTCGGGACTAGCGACCGGCGAGCAGTTCTTC.

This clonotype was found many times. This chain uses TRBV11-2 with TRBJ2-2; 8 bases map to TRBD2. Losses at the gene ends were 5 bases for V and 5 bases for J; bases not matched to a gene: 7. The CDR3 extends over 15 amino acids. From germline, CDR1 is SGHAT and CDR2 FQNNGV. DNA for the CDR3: TGTGCCAGCAGCCCCCGACGGGGGGGGACCGGGGAGCTGTTTTTT. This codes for CASSPRRGGTGELFF.

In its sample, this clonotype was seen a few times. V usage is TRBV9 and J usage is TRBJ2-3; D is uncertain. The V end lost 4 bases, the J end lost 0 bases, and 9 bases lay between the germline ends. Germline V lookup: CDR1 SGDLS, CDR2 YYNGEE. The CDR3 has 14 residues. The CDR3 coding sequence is TGTGCCAGCAGCCCCCGCATAAGCACAGATACGCAGTATTTT. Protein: CASSPRISTDTQYF.

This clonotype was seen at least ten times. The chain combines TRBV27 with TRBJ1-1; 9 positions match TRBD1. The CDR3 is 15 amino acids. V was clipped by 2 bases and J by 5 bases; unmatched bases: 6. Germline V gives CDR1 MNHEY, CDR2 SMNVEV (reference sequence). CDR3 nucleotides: TGTGCCAGCAGTTTAAGCGCGACAGGGGGGACTGAAGCTTTCTTT. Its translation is CASSLSATGGTEAFF.

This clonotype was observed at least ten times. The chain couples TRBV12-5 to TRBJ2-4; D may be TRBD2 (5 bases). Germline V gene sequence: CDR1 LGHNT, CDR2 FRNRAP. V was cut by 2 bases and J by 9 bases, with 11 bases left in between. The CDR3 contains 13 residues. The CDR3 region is CASGLSTEGIQYF. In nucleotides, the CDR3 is TGTGCTAGTGGTTTGAGTACAGAGGGCATTCAGTACTTC.

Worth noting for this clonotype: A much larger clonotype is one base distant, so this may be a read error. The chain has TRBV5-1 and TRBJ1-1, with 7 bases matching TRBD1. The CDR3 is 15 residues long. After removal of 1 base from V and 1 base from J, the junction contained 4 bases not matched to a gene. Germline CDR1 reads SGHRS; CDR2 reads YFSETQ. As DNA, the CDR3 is TGCGCCAGCAGCTTGACGGGACAGTCGAACACTGAAGCTTTCTTT. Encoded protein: CASSLTGQSNTEAFF.

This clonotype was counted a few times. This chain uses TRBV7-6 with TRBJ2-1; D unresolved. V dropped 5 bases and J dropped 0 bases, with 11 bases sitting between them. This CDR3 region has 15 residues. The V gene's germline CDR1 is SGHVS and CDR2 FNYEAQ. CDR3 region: CASSLRLSSYNEQFF. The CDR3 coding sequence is TGTGCCAGCAGCCTTAGACTGAGCTCCTACAATGAGCAGTTCTTC.

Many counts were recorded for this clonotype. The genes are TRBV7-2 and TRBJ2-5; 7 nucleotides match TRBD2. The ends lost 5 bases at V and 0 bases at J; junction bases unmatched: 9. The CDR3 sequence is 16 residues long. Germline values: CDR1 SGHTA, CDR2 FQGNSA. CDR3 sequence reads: CASSPASGAYQETQYF. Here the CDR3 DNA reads TGTGCCAGCAGCCCAGCTAGCGGAGCGTACCAAGAGACCCAGTACTTC.

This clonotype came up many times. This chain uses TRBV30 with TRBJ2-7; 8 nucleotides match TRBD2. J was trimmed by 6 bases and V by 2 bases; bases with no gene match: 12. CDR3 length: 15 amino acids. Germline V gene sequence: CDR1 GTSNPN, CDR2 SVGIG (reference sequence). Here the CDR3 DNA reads TGTGCCTGGAGTATCTTCGTGGCGGGAGGATCCGAGCAGTACTTC. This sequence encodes CAWSIFVAGGSEQYF.

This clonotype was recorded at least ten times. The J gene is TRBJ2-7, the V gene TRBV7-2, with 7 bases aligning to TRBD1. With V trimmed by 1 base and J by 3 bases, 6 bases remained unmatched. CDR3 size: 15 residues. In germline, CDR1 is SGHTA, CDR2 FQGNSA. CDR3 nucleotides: TGTGCCAGCAGCTTAGAACGGGACAGAAACTACGAGCAGTACTTC. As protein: CASSLERDRNYEQYF.

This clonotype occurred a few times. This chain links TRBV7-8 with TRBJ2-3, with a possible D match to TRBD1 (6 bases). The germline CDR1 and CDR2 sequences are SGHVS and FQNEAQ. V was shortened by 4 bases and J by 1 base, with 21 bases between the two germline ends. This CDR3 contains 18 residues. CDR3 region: CASSSINYRDYGTDTQYF. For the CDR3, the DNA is TGTGCCAGCAGCTCTATAAATTACAGGGATTACGGCACAGATACGCAGTATTTT.

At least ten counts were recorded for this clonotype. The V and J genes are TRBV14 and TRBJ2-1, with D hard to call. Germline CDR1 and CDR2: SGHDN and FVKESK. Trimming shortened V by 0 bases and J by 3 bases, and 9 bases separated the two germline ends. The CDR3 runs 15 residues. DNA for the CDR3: TGTGCCAGCAGCCAAGATACAAGATTCTACAATGAGCAGTTCTTC. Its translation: CASSQDTRFYNEQFF. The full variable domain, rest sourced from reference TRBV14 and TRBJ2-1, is EAGVTQFPSHSVIEKGQTVTLRCDPISGHDNLYWYRRVMGKEIKFLLHFVKESKQDESGMPNNRFLAERTGGTYSTLKVQPAELEDSGVYFCASSQDTRFYNEQFFGPGTRLTVL.

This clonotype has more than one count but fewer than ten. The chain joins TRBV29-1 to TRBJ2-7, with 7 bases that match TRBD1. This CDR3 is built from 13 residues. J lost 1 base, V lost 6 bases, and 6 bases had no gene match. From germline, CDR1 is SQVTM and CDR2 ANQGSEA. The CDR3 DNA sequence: TGCAGCGTACCCGGGACAGCGTCCTACGAGCAGTACTTC. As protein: CSVPGTASYEQYF.